This entry is about one T cell receptor (beta chain). Only a few counts were recorded for this clone. No antigen is known for it. One base away there is no much larger clone; base qualities are not given. Whole blood was collected in K2EDTA tubes by collaborating institutions according to the institutions' own protocols. For TCRbeta analysis, collaborators shipped samples in one of three forms: frozen whole blood, isolated PBMCs, or DNA extracted from either of those sample types. TCRbeta CDR3 regions were amplified from genomic DNA using the immunoSEQ Assay, a bias-controlled multiplex PCR. In the paper's pipeline: The number of nucleated cells in each sample was estimated from the amplification of reference gene primers within the assay. To quantify the absolute abundance of each unique TCRbeta CDR3 rearrangement, sequence reads were collapsed and filtered. For each sample, productive Simpson clonality was calculated as the square root of Simpson's diversity index over productive rearrangements. The table comes from immuneACCESS by way of TCRdb, which keeps in-frame sequences with V and J called. Part of the clones is missing from these tables; in studies checked, under half for an unresolved V gene and the rest for unknown reasons. The DNA gave D and trimming, while V, J and clone size come from that table. The sample table records some 260,000 clones; more than 65% of these occur just once. The ten most abundant clones make up 4% of the sample.

The sample comes from a study of blood T cell repertoires in COVID-19 (dated by TCRdb to 2018 to 2020). Notes on the research overall: Collaborator samples came from the United States, Italy and Spain and covered acute and convalescent phases of COVID-19. Nearly every sample came with metadata listing a de-identified subject ID, COVID-19 status, age in years and sex. Samples came from the ongoing ImmuneRACE study (first 160 participants) plus 1,254 subjects from 6 global collaborators. Subjects who had been exposed to COVID-19, were actively infected with it, or had recovered from it provided the deeply sampled blood TCRbeta repertoires that made up the dataset. The repertoires were released in a freely available public database intended as a resource for research on the immune response to SARS-CoV-2. Where available, HLA class I and class II types were taken from metadata supplied by the sample provider and were not determined by assay-based typing. The material from the prospective study consisted of cDNA or gDNA derived from T cells, B-cell-depleted T cells, or PBMCs. Results the study describes overall, beyond this receptor: How much clinical and demographic metadata was included differed by source and by participant, and the metadata was provided uncurated.

Based on the germline V gene, the CDR1 and CDR2 sequences are MGHDK and SYGVNS. Trimming at the junction amounts to 9 bases on V and 4 bases on J, and the germline ends lie 12 bases apart. The CDR3 goes from the cysteine to the phenylalanine over 12 residues. Only the CDR3 portion is preserved as DNA: 36 bases, with reading frame beginning at the first base. The TCR was taken from a woman in her 40s with active or convalescent COVID-19. Material for sequencing was peripheral blood. Rearrangement joined TRBV25-1 to TRBJ1-2, with no confidently assigned D gene. The DNA sequence is as follows: TGTGCCAGTATGGCAGGTGGCTATGGCTACACCTTC. Translated, it reads CASMAGGYGYTF.